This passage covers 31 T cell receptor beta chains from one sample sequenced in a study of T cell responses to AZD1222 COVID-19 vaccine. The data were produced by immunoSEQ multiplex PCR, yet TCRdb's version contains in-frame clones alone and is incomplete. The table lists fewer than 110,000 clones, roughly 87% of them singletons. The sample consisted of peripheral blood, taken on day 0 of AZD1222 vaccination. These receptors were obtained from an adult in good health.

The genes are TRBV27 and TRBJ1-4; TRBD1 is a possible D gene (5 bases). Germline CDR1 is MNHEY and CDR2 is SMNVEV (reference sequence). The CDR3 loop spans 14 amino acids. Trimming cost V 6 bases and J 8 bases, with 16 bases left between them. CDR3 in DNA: TGTGCCAGCAGCCGGTGGGGCGTCGGGGAAAAACTGTTTTTT. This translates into CASSRWGVGEKLFF.

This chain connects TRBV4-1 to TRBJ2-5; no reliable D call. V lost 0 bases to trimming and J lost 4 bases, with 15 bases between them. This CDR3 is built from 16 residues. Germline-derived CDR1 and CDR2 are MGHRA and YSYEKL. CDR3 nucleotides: TGCGCCAGCAGCCAAGAACCTTCAGGATATTCAGAGACCCAGTACTTC. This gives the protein CASSQEPSGYSETQYF.

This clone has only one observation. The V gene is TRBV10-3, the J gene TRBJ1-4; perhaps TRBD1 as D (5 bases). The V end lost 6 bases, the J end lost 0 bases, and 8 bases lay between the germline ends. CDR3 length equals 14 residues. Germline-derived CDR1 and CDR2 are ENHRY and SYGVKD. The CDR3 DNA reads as TGTGCCATCAGGGACACGGCAACTAATGAAAAACTGTTTTTT. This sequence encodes CAIRDTATNEKLFF.

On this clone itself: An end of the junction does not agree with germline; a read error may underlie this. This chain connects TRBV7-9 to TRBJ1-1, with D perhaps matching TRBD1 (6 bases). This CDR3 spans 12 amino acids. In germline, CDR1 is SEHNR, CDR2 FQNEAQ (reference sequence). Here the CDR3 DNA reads TGTGCCAGCAACTTAGTGACAGGTGAAGCTTTCTTT. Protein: CASNLVTGEAFF.

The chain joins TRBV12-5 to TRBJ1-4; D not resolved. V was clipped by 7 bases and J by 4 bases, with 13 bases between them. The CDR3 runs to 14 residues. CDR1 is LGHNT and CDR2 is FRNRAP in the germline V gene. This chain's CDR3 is CASALRGSNEKLFF. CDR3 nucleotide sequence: TGTGCTAGTGCCCTCCGAGGGAGTAATGAAAAACTGTTTTTT. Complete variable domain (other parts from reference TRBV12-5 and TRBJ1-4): DARVTQTPRHKVTEMGQEVTMRCQPILGHNTVFWYRQTMMQGLELLAYFRNRAPLDDSGMPKDRFSAEMPDATLATLKIQPSEPRDSAVYFCASALRGSNEKLFFGSGTQLSVL.

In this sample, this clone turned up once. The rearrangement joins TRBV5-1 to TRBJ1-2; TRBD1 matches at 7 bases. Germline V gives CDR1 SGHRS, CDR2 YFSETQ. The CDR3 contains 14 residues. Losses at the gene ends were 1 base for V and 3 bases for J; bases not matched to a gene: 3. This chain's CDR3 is CASSLSGGDYGYTF. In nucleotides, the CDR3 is TGCGCCAGCAGCTTGTCAGGGGGAGACTATGGCTACACCTTC. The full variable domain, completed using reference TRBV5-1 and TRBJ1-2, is KAGVTQTPRYLIKTRGQQVTLSCSPISGHRSVSWYQQTPGQGLQFLFEYFSETQRNKGNFPGRFSGRQFSNSRSEMNVSTLELGDSALYLCASSLSGGDYGYTFGSGTRLTVV.

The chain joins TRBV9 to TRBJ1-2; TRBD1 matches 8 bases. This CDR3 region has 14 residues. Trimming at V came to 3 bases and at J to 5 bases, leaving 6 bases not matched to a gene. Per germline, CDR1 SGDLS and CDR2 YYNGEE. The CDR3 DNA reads TGTGCCAGCAGCGACGGACAGGGTCTTTATGGCTACACCTTC. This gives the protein CASSDGQGLYGYTF.

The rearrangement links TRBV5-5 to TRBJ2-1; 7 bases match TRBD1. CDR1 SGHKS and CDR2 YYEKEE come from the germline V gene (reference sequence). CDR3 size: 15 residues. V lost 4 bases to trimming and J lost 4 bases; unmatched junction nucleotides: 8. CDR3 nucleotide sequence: TGTGCCAGCAGCACGGACAGGTTGGGGTACAATGAGCAGTTCTTC. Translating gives CASSTDRLGYNEQFF.

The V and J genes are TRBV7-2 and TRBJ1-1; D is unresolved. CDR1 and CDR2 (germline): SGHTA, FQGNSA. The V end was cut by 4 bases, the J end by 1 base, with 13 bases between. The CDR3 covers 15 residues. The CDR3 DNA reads TGTGCCAGCAGCTCGGTCTTGAAAAGGAACACTGAAGCTTTCTTT. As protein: CASSSVLKRNTEAFF.

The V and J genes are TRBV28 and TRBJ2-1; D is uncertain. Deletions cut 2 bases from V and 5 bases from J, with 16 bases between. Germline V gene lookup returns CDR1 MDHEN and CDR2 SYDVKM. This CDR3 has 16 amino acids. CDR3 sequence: CASSLPISTGNNEQFF. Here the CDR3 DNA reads TGTGCCAGCAGTTTACCCATTAGCACGGGCAACAATGAGCAGTTCTTC.

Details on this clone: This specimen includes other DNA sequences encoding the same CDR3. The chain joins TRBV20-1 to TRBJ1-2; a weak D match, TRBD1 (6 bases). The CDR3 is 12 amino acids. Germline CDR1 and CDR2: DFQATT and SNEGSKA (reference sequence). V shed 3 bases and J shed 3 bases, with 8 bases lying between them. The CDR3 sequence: CSASRTDYGYTF. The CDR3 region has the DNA TGCAGTGCTAGTAGGACAGACTATGGCTACACCTTC.

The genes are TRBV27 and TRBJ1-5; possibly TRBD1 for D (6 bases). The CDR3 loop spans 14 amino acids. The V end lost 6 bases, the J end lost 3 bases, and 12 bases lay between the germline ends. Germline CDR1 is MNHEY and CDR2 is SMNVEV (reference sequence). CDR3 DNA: TGTGCCAGCAGCAGGGGTTTCGACAATCAGCCCCAGCATTTT. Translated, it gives CASSRGFDNQPQHF.

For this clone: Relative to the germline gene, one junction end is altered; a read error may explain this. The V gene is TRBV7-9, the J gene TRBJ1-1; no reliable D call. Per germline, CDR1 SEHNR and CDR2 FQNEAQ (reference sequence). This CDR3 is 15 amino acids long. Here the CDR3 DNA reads TGTGCCAGCAGCAGTTTCCAGGACTTGAACTCTGAAGCTTTCTTT. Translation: CASSSFQDLNSEAFF.

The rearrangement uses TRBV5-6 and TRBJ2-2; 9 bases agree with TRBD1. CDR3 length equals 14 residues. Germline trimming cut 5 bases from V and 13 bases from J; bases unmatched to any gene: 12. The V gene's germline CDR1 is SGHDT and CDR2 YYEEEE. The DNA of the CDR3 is TGTGCCAGCAGTTTTCCGGGACAGGGTGGAGGGCTGTTTTTT. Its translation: CASSFPGQGGGLFF.

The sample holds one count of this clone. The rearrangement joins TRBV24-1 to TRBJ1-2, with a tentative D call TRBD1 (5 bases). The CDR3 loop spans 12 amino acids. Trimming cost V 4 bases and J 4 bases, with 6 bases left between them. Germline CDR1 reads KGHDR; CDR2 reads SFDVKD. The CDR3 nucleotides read TGTGCCACCAGTGAAAGGGGCTATGGCTACACCTTC. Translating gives CATSERGYGYTF.

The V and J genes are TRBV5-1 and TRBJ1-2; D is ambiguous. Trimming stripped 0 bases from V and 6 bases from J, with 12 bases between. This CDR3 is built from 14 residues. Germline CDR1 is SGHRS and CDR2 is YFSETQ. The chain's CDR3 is CASSLGRAGDGYTF. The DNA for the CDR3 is TGCGCCAGCAGCTTGGGAAGGGCCGGAGATGGCTACACCTTC.

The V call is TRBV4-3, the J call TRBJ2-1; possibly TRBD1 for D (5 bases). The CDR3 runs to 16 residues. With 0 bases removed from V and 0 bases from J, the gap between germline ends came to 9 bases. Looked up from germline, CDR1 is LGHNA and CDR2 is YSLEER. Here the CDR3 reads CASSQEQVSSYNEQFF. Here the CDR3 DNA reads TGCGCCAGCAGCCAAGAACAGGTGAGCTCCTACAATGAGCAGTTCTTC.

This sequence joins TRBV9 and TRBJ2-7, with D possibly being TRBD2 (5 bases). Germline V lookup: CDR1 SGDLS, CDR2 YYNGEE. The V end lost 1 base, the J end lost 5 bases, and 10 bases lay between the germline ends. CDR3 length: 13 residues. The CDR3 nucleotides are TGTGCCAGCAGCGTAATACACGGGGACGAGCAGTACTTC. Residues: CASSVIHGDEQYF.

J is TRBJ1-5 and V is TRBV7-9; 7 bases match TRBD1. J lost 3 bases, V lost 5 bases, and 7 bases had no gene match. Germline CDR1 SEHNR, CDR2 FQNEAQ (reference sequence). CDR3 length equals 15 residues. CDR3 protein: CASSPGGDINQPQHF. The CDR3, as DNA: TGTGCCAGCAGCCCAGGGGGGGATATCAATCAGCCCCAGCATTTT.

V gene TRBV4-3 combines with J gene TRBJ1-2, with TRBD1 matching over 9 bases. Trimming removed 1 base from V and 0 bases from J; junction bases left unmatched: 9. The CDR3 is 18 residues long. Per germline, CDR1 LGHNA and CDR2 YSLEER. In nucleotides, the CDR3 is TGCGCCAGCAGCCAAGCTCTCCCGGGACAGGGAGCTAACTATGGCTACACCTTC. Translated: CASSQALPGQGANYGYTF.

The chain's CDR3 is CASSITTGTRRNNEQFF. The CDR3, as DNA: TGTGCCAGTAGTATAACCACCGGGACTAGAAGAAATAATGAGCAGTTCTTC. The genes are TRBV19 and TRBJ2-1; 8 positions match TRBD2. The CDR3 spans 17 residues. Germline CDR1 reads LNHDA; CDR2 reads SQIVND (reference sequence). Trimming cost V 2 bases and J 7 bases; bases outside gene matches: 13.

The CDR3 nucleotides are TGTGCCAGTAGTATCGACAGGGATCTATCATACACTGAAGCTTTCTTT. Its translation: CASSIDRDLSYTEAFF. The chain has TRBV19 and TRBJ1-1; 7 positions match TRBD1. The CDR3 has 16 amino acids. Germline-derived CDR1 and CDR2 are LNHDA and SQIVND (reference sequence). V gave up 3 bases and J gave up 3 bases; unmatched junction bases: 10. Using reference TRBV19 and TRBJ1-1 for the parts outside the CDR3, the full variable domain is DGGITQSPKYLFRKEGQNVTLSCEQNLNHDAMYWYRQDPGQGLRLIYYSQIVNDFQKGDIAEGYSVSREKKESFPLTVTSAQKNPTAFYLCASSIDRDLSYTEAFFGQGTRLTVV.

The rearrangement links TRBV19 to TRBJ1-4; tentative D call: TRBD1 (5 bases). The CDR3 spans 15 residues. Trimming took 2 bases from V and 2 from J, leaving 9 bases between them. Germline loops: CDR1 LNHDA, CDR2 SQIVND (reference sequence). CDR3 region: CASSIKGWTNEKLFF. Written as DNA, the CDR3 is TGTGCCAGTAGTATAAAGGGGTGGACTAATGAAAAACTGTTTTTT.

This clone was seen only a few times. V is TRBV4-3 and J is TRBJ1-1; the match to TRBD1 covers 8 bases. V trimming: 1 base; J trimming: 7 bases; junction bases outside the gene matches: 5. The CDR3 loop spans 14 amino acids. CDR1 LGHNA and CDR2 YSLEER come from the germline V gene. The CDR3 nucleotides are TGCGCCAGCAGCCAAGTAGGACAGGGACTTGAAGCTTTCTTT. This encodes CASSQVGQGLEAFF.

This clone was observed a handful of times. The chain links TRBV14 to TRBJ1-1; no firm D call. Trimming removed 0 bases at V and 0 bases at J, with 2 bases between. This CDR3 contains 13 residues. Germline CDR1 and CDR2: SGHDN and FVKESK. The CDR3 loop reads CASSQDLNTEAFF. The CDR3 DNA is TGTGCCAGCAGCCAAGATTTGAACACTGAAGCTTTCTTT.

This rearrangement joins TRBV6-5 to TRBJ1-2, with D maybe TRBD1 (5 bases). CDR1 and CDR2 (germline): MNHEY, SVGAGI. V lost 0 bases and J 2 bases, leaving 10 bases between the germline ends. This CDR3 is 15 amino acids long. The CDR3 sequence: CASSYSGDSNYGYTF. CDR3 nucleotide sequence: TGTGCCAGCAGTTACTCGGGGGATTCGAACTATGGCTACACCTTC.

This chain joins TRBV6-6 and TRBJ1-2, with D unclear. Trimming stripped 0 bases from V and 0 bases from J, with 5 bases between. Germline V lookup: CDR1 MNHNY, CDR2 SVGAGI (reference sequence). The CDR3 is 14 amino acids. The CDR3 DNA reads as TGTGCCAGCAGTTACTCGGCAACTAACTATGGCTACACCTTC. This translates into CASSYSATNYGYTF.

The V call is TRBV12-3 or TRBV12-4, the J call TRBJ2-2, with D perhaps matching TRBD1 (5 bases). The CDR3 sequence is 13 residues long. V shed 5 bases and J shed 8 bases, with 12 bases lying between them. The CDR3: CASSTRVGGELFF. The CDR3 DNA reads TGTGCCAGCAGTACCAGGGTTGGAGGGGAGCTGTTTTTT.

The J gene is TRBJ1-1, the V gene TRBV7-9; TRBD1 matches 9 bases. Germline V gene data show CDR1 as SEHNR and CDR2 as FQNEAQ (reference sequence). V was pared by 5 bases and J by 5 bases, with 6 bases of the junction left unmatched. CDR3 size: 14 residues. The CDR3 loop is CASSKTGGGTEAFF. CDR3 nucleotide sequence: TGTGCCAGCAGCAAGACAGGGGGAGGTACTGAAGCTTTCTTT. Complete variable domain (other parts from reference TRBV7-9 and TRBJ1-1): DTGVSQNPRHKITKRGQNVTFRCDPISEHNRLYWYRQTLGQGPEFLTYFQNEAQLEKSRLLSDRFSAERPKGSFSTLEIQRTEQGDSAMYLCASSKTGGGTEAFFGQGTRLTVV.

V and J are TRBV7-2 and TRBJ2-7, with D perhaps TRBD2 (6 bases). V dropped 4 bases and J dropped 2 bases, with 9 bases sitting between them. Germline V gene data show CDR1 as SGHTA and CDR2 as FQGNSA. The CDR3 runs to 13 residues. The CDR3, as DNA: TGTGCCAGCAGCTCCGGGGGAGCCTACGAGCAGTACTTC. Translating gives CASSSGGAYEQYF.

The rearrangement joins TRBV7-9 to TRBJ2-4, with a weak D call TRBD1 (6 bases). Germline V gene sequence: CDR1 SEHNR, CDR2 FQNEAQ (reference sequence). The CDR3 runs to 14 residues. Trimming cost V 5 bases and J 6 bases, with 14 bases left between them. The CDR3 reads CASSATGHGNIQYF. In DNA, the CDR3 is TGTGCCAGCAGCGCTACAGGGCACGGAAACATTCAGTACTTC.